This T cell receptor beta chain is from a study of OX40 agonist ivuxolimab in advanced cancers. Regarding the research as a whole: The costimulatory receptor OX40 (CD134) was targeted by ivuxolimab, a fully human IgG2 agonistic monoclonal antibody. Intravenous ivuxolimab was administered to patients every 2 weeks at six dose levels: 0.01, 0.1, 0.3, 1.5, 3 and 10 mg/kg. Of the roughly 50 dose-escalation patients, hepatocellular carcinoma was present in about 19, melanoma in around 15, renal cell carcinoma in 9 and head and neck cancer in 9. In the dose-escalation cohort, 70% to 90% of patients were male, and the mean age was 60 years with a range of roughly 23 to 90. Prior anti-PD-1, anti-PD-L1 or anti-CTLA-4 therapy was permitted, and checkpoint inhibitors had been received by less than 45% of dose-escalation patients. Partial responses were achieved by three dose-escalation patients, of whom one had hepatocellular carcinoma and two had cutaneous melanoma. The point of sequencing TCRbeta in the periphery was to test whether ivuxolimab changed TCR sequence diversity and drove clonal T-cell expansion. The paper describes the monotherapy dose-escalation part (N of about 47 patients) of the phase I trial of ivuxolimab.

Patients with autoimmune disease history or receiving systemic immunosuppression were excluded from the trial. Peripheral blood for TCR sequencing was collected from all dose cohorts at baseline, on cycle 4 day 1, and on cycle 7 day 1. Samples came from an open-label, multicenter, first-in-human phase I dose-escalation trial of ivuxolimab. The trial enrolled adults with locally advanced or metastatic head and neck squamous cell, hepatocellular, melanoma or renal cell carcinoma. Before TCR sequencing, CD4+ and CD8+ T cells were separately sorted from peripheral blood. Via the germline V gene, CDR1 is SGHVS and CDR2 FQNEAQ. Counted from cysteine to phenylalanine, this CDR3 has 17 amino acids. Just CDR3 DNA is preserved here, 51 bases in frame from base 1. V sheds 0 bases and J sheds 7 bases, leaving 18 bases between their ends. This clone was counted a single time. Its recognized antigen is unknown. The sample holds no much larger clone one base away, and base qualities are not on file.

The investigation overall reported the following: Clonal expansion of both CD4+ and CD8+ blood T cells was observed from baseline to week 6 at doses 0.1 to 3.0 mg/kg. After ivuxolimab, CD8+ T cells had more expanded clones than CD4+ T cells on average. Partial responders in the 0.1-3.0 mg/kg groups had among the lowest normalized peripheral clonal expansion, especially among CD8+ T cells. The antigen specificity of the peripheral T cells that underwent clonal expansion was not determined. Low levels of normalized T-cell clonal expansion were also seen in some nonresponding patients.

For sequencing of the TCRbeta CDR3 region, genomic DNA was extracted from the sorted cells. TCRbeta CDR3 regions were sequenced using the immunoSEQ Assay. TCRdb stores this immuneACCESS table with in-frame sequences only. Part of the clones is absent; in the studies checked, under half of the shortfall reflects unresolved V genes, and no reason is known for the rest. For this sample the table gives some 41,000 clones, of which about nine tenths were detected only once. 6% of the sample is in the top ten clones. The chain uses TRBV7-8 and TRBJ2-2; the D segment might be TRBD1 or TRBD2, since each matches 5 bases. Sequencing was performed on CD4+ or CD8+ T cells sorted from blood, taken in a trial of the OX40 agonist ivuxolimab. The receptor was isolated from an adult with an advanced solid tumor such as melanoma, head and neck, liver or kidney cancer. The CDR3 reads CASSLANVAGTGGELFF. The DNA is TGTGCCAGCAGCTTAGCGAACGTGGCAGGGACGGGCGGGGAGCTGTTTTTT.